This T cell receptor (beta chain) came from a study of Graves' ophthalmopathy and Graves' hyperthyroidism listed by TCRdb under 2018. General notes on the study: Peripheral blood samples were taken at the time of initial diagnosis, before any treatment was given. To tell Graves' ophthalmopathy apart from Graves' hyperthyroidism, and to predict which patients would progress to ophthalmopathy, the study relied on TCR beta repertoire signatures. In total, over 130 blood samples were TCR-sequenced: roughly 45 ophthalmopathy, approximately 80 hyperthyroidism and about 17 hyperthyroidism-to-ophthalmopathy patients. To explore V-J signatures distinguishing ophthalmopathy from hyperthyroidism, a discovery set of more than 95 patients (43 ophthalmopathy, 57 stable hyperthyroidism) was enrolled. The independent validation cohort included approximately 19 hyperthyroidism patients plus 17 patients who later progressed from hyperthyroidism to ophthalmopathy. In several hyperthyroidism patients, the T-cell repertoire of thyroid tissue was compared with the T-cell repertoire of blood. Following sampling, methimazole starting at 30 mg daily was administered to hyperthyroidism patients, and high-dose intravenous methylprednisolone was administered to ophthalmopathy patients. What the study reported, not specific to this receptor: In cross-validation, the 13-signature model distinguished ophthalmopathy from stable hyperthyroidism with less than 90% sensitivity and roughly 84% specificity, while in the test set the corresponding values were around 79% and 71%. In validation, the model predicted ophthalmopathy progression with about 71% sensitivity and around 72% specificity; approximately 12 predicted patients were CT-confirmed with GO in a median of 6.5 months. Most expanded thyroid clonotypes with frequency above 0.001 were also detected in blood, suggesting blood repertoires may reflect the thyroid immune response. No statistical method was used to predetermine the sample size, and group allocation was not hidden from the investigators.

Patients with ophthalmopathy had moderately to severely active disease, with a Clinical Activity Score of 3 or more, a NOSPECS grade of 4 or more, and a disease duration of less than 3 months. Patients were excluded if they had other autoimmune diseases, uncontrolled infections, pregnancy or lactation. Diagnosis relied on clinical symptoms, serum thyroxine, TRAb, thyroid ultrasound and orbital computed tomography. PBMCs were isolated from about 9.1 ml of fresh peripheral blood by Ficoll-Paque density gradient centrifugation. Total RNA was extracted using Trizol reagent, and RNA quality was checked on an Agilent 2100 Bioanalyzer. The table lists this clonotype with many counts. Its antigen remains undetermined. The sample holds no much larger clone one base away, and base qualities are not on file. For repertoire sequencing, the TCR beta CDR3 regions were amplified from RNA transcripts. A first-round RT-PCR used HTBI primers with the Qiagen OneStep RT-PCR kit, followed by a second-round multiplex PCR, size selection and purification. The libraries underwent paired-end sequencing with 100 bp reads on an Illumina HiSeq2000. Per the source publication's procedure: SOAPnuke was used to process the reads, throwing out any read that had adapters, had uncalled bases, had a mean Phred below 15, or lacked an exact constant-primer or identifier match. High-quality paired reads were merged with COPE v1.2.5. Each unique nucleotide sequence was treated as a clonotype, and MiTCR v1.1 was used to align the clonotypes to the IMGT TRB V, D and J references. Analysis was restricted to V-J combinations with a frequency above 0.0001, which covered 99.2% of repertoires. A TCR clonal expansion and chaos score per V-J combination was defined as the ratio of F50 clonal expansion to chaos observed in the TCRdist matrix. Features were reduced by Welch's t-statistics and random forest to more than 10 V-J combinations, which fed a naive Bayes classifier. Thyroid-blood repertoire similarity was quantified with the Morisita-Horn index. Starting from the raw public reads, TCRdb applied fastp trimming at Q25, assembled clones with MiXCR and retained in-frame beta chains. Rows matching on CDR3 protein sequence are summarized as one entry with the most common DNA and genes. The V and J calls and clone size come from TCRdb's table, not from the authors' own analysis. The sample table records hundreds of thousands of distinct CDR3 sequences; about 40% of these occur just once. 3% to 4% of the sample is held by the ten biggest clonotypes.

The cysteine opens and the phenylalanine closes a CDR3 of 11 amino acids. The sequence is cut down to CDR3 DNA, 33 bases in frame from base 1. The germline V gene yields SGHTA for CDR1 and FQGNSA for CDR2. Trimming removed 4 bases from V and 6 bases from J, leaving 7 bases between the germline ends. This receptor was identified in an adult man with Graves' ophthalmopathy. Material for sequencing was peripheral blood. The chain uses TRBV7-2 and TRBJ2-7, with no confidently assigned D gene. CDR3 reads: CASSSSVEQYF. The DNA sequence is TGTGCCAGCAGCTCAAGCGTCGAGCAGTACTTC.